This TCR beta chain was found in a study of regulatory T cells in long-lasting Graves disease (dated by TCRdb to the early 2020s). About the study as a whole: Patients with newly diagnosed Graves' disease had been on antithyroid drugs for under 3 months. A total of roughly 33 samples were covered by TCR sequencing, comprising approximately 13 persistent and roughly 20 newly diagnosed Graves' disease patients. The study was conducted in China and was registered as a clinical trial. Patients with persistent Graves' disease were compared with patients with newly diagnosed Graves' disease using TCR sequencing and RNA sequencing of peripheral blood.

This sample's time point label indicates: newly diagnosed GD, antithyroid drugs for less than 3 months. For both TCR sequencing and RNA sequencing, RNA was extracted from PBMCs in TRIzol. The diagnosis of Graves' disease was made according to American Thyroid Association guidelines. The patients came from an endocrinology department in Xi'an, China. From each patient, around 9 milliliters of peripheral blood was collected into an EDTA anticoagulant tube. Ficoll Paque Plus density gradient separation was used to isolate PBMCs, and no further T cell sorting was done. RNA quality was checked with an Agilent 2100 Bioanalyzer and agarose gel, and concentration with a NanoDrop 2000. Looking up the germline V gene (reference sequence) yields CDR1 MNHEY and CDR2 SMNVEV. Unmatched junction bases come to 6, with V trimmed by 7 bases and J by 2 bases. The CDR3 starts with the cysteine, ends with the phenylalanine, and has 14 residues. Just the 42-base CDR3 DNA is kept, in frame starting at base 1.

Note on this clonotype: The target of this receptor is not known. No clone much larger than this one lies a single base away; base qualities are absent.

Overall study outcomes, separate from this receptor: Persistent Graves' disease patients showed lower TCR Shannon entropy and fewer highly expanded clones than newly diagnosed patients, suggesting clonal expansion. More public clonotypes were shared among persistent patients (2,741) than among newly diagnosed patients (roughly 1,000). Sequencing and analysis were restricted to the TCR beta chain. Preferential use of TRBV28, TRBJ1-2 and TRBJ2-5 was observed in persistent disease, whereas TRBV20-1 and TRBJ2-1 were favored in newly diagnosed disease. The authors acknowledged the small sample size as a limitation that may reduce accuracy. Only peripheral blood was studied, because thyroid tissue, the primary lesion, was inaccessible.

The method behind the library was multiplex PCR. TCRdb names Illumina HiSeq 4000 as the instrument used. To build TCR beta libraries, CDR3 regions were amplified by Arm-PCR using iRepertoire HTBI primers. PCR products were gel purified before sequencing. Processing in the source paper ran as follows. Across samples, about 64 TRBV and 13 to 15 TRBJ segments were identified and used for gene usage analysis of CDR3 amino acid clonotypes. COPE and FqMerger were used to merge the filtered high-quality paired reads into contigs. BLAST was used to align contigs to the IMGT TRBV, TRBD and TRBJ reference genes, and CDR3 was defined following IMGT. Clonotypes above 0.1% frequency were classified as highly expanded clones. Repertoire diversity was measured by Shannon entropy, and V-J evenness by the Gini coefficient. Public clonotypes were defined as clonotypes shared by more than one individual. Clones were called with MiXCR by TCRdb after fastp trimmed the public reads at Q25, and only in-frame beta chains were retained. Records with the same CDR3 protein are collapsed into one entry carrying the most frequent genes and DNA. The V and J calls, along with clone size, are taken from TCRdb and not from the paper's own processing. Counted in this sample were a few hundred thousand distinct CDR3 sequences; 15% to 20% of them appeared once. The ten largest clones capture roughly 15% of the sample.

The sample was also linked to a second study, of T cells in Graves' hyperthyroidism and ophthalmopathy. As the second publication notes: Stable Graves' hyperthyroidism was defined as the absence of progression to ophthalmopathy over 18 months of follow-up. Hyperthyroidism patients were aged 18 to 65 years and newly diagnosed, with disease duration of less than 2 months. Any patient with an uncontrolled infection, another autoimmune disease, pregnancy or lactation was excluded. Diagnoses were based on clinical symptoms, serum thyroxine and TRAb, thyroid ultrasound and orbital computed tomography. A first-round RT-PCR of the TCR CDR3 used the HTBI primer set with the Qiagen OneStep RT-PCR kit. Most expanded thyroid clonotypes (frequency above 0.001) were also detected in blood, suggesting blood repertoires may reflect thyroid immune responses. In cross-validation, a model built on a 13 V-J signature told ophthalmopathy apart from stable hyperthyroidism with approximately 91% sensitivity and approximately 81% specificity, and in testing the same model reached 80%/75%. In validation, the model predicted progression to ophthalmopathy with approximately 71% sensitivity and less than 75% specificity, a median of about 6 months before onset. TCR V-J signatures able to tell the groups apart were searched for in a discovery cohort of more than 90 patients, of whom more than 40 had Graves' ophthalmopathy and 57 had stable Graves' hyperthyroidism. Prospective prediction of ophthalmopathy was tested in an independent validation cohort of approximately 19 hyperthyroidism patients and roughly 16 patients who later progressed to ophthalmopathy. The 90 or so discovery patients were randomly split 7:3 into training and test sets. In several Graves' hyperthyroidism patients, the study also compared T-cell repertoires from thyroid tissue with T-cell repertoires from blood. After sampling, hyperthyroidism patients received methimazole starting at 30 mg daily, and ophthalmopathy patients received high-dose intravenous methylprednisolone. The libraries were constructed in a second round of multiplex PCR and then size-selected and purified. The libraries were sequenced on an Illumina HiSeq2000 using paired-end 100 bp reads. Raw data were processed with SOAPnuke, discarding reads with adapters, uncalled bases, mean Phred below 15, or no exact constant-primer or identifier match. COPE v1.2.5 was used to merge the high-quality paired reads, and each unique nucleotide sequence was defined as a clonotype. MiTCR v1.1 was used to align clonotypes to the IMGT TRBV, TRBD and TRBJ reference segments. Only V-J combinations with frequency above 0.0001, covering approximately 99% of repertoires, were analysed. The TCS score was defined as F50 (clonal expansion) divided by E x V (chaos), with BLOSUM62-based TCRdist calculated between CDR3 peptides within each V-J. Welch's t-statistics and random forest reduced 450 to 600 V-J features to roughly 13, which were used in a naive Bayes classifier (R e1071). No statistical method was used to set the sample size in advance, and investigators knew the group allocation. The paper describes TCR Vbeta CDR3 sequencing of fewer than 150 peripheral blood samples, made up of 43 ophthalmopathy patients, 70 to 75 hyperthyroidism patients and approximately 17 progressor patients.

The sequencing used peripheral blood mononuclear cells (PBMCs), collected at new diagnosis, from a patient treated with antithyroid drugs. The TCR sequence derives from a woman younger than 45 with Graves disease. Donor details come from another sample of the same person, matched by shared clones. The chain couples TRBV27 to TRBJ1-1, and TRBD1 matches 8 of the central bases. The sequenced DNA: TGTGCCAGCACTCCAGGGGGCGTCAACACTGAAGCTTTCTTT. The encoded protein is CASTPGGVNTEAFF.